The 18 T cell receptor beta chains listed next were all sequenced from one sample in a study of monozygotic twins with cystic fibrosis. Assay used: immunoSEQ multiplex PCR; TCRdb lists only in-frame clones, some missing. Altogether approximately 36,000 clones are present, around 90% being singletons, with the ten largest covering about 0.2%. The specimen sequenced was blood. These receptors were obtained from a boy aged 2 to 10 with cystic fibrosis.

V is TRBV6-5 and J is TRBJ2-2; TRBD1 matches 7 bases. J gave up 1 base and V 7 bases, and 6 bases lay outside the gene matches. The CDR3 totals 15 residues. The germline V gene encodes CDR1 MNHEY and CDR2 SVGAGI. In DNA form, the CDR3 reads TGTGCCAGCATTTCCGGGACAGAGAACACCGGGGAGCTGTTTTTT. Residues: CASISGTENTGELFF.

The chain joins TRBV20-1 to TRBJ2-1; the D is unclear. V was pared by 6 bases and J by 8 bases, with 11 bases between. CDR1 is DFQATT and CDR2 is SNEGSKA in the germline V gene (reference sequence). The CDR3 has 11 amino acids. CDR3 region: CSAPWVDEQFF. The CDR3, as DNA: TGCAGTGCCCCCTGGGTCGATGAGCAGTTCTTC.

The J gene is TRBJ2-3, the V gene TRBV7-9, with D hard to call. V lost 6 bases and J lost 5, with 9 bases in between. This CDR3 region has 12 residues. CDR1 and CDR2 (germline): SEHNR, FQNEAQ (reference sequence). Written as DNA, the CDR3 is TGTGCCAGCAGTCCACCGGTAGATACGCAGTATTTT. The encoded protein is CASSPPVDTQYF.

This chain joins TRBV9 and TRBJ2-7, with no clear D. Germline V gives CDR1 SGDLS, CDR2 YYNGEE. Deletions cut 0 bases from V and 2 bases from J, with 12 bases between. The CDR3 has 15 residues. The CDR3 DNA follows: TGTGCCAGCAGCGTAGGGCCGGGTCCTACCTACGAGCAGTACTTC. Its protein product is CASSVGPGPTYEQYF.

V gene TRBV18 combines with J gene TRBJ1-6; D is undetermined. Germline lookup yields CDR1 KGHSH and CDR2 LQKENI. This CDR3 contains 15 residues. Trimming pared 6 bases from V and 8 bases from J, leaving 17 bases between. The CDR3 reads CASSPTGRPDSPLHF. Here the CDR3 DNA reads TGTGCCAGCTCTCCGACGGGCCGGCCGGATTCACCCCTCCACTTT.

The CDR3 region has the DNA TGCAGCGACATGGACCGCGAAGCTTTCTTT. Encoded protein: CSDMDREAFF. The chain employs TRBV29-1 and TRBJ1-1; D remains ambiguous. The CDR3 has 10 amino acids. CDR1 SQVTM and CDR2 ANQGSEA come from the germline V gene. Trimming cost V 7 bases and J 8 bases, with 11 bases left between them.

The chain has TRBV14 and TRBJ2-2; 7 nucleotides line up with TRBD1. The CDR3 totals 17 residues. Germline CDR1 and CDR2: SGHDN and FVKESK. Losses at the gene ends were 1 base for V and 4 bases for J; bases not matched to a gene: 9. The CDR3 DNA reads as TGTGCCAGCAGCCAAGGCCGGGACAGCCTGGTCACCGGGGAGCTGTTTTTT. Its protein product is CASSQGRDSLVTGELFF.

The chain uses TRBV27 and TRBJ2-7, with 8 bases lining up with TRBD1. The V segment lost 3 bases and the J segment 3 bases; nucleotides outside the gene matches: 4. The length of the CDR3 is 14 residues. CDR1 and CDR2 from the germline V gene are MNHEY and SMNVEV (reference sequence). CDR3 sequence reads: CASSLGDRIYEQYF. Written as DNA, the CDR3 is TGTGCCAGCAGTTTGGGGGACAGGATCTACGAGCAGTACTTC.

The rearrangement joins TRBV5-1 to TRBJ2-7; 7 bases line up with TRBD1. The CDR3 loop spans 17 amino acids. The germline V gene has CDR1 SGHRS and CDR2 YFSETQ. Trimming took 3 bases from V and 0 from J; bases not matched to a gene: 12. The CDR3 DNA is TGCGCCAGCAGCTCCAGAACAGGGGCCCGTAACTCCTACGAGCAGTACTTC. Its protein product is CASSSRTGARNSYEQYF.

The rearrangement links TRBV9 to TRBJ2-1; D perhaps matches TRBD1 (6 bases). Germline CDR1 is SGDLS and CDR2 is YYNGEE. The length of the CDR3 is 15 residues. Trimming took 4 bases from V and 7 from J, leaving 18 bases between them. The CDR3, as DNA: TGTGCCAGCAGCCCCTACGGACAGTGGGGGAATGAGCAGTTCTTC. Translation gives CASSPYGQWGNEQFF. The whole variable domain, remainder taken from reference TRBV9 and TRBJ2-1, is DSGVTQTPKHLITATGQRVTLRCSPRSGDLSVYWYQQSLDQGLQFLIQYYNGEERAKGNILERFSAQQFPDLHSELNLSSLELGDSALYFCASSPYGQWGNEQFFGPGTRLTVL.

The chain combines TRBV9 with TRBJ1-1; TRBD1 might be the D (5 bases). Trimming shortened V by 0 bases and J by 7 bases, and 16 bases separated the two germline ends. Germline V CDR1 and CDR2: SGDLS, YYNGEE. The CDR3 is made up of 15 amino acids. This CDR3 reads CASSVESSGPGEAFF. The CDR3 DNA sequence: TGTGCCAGCAGCGTAGAGTCGTCAGGGCCGGGTGAAGCTTTCTTT.

This sequence joins TRBV7-2 and TRBJ2-5, with a possible D match to TRBD2 (7 bases). Per the germline V gene, CDR1 is SGHTA and CDR2 is FQGNSA. The CDR3 is made up of 14 amino acids. Trimming took 5 bases from V and 2 from J, leaving 12 bases between them. Here the CDR3 DNA reads TGTGCCAGCAGCCTAGGGGGAGGGCAAGAGACCCAGTACTTC. Protein: CASSLGGGQETQYF.

The genes are TRBV6-5 and TRBJ2-7; D remains ambiguous. V was shortened by 0 bases and J by 4 bases, with 10 bases between the two germline ends. Germline CDR1 MNHEY, CDR2 SVGAGI. This CDR3 spans 14 amino acids. The CDR3 DNA reads TGTGCCAGCAGTTACTCGCAACCTTCGTACGAGCAGTACTTC. Amino acid sequence: CASSYSQPSYEQYF.

V and J are TRBV27 and TRBJ2-7; TRBD1 matches at 9 bases. The germline V gene encodes CDR1 MNHEY and CDR2 SMNVEV (reference sequence). V was pared by 2 bases and J by 2 bases, with 1 base of the junction left unmatched. This CDR3 region has 14 residues. CDR3 sequence: CASSLGDRAYEQYF. CDR3 DNA: TGTGCCAGCAGTTTAGGGGACAGGGCCTACGAGCAGTACTTC.

This clone was observed once. The V gene is TRBV4-3, the J gene TRBJ1-4; D is unresolved. Between the trimmed V and J ends, which lost 3 bases and 4 bases, there was a span of 18 bases. The CDR3 has 17 residues. Per germline, CDR1 LGHNA and CDR2 YSLEER. CDR3 region: CASSQTLHNQYNEKLFF. Here the CDR3 DNA reads TGCGCCAGCAGCCAGACCCTACACAACCAATATAATGAAAAACTGTTTTTT.

V gene TRBV9 combines with J gene TRBJ2-2, with D perhaps TRBD1 or TRBD2 (5 bases each). Trimming removed 0 bases at V and 6 bases at J, with 9 bases between. Germline V gene sequence: CDR1 SGDLS, CDR2 YYNGEE. The CDR3 is made up of 14 amino acids. CDR3: CASSVGGEPGELFF. CDR3 bases: TGTGCCAGCAGCGTAGGAGGGGAACCCGGGGAGCTGTTTTTT.

The chain recombines TRBV7-3 with TRBJ2-1; perhaps TRBD2 as D (6 bases). Germline assignment: CDR1 SGHTA and CDR2 FQGTGA. This CDR3 comprises 15 residues. Trimming left V 5 bases short and J 4 bases short, with 15 bases between. The CDR3 here is CASSLAGNAYNEQFF. CDR3 nucleotide sequence: TGTGCCAGCAGCCTGGCGGGGAATGCGTACAATGAGCAGTTCTTC.

The table lists this clone with a few counts. J is TRBJ1-4 and V is TRBV6-1; D not resolved. Germline values: CDR1 MNHNS, CDR2 SASEGT. Trimming removed 3 bases at V and 4 bases at J, with 9 bases between. The CDR3 has 14 amino acids. As DNA, the CDR3 is TGTGCCAGCAGTGATGCAGGAGTTAATGAAAAACTGTTTTTT. This codes for CASSDAGVNEKLFF.